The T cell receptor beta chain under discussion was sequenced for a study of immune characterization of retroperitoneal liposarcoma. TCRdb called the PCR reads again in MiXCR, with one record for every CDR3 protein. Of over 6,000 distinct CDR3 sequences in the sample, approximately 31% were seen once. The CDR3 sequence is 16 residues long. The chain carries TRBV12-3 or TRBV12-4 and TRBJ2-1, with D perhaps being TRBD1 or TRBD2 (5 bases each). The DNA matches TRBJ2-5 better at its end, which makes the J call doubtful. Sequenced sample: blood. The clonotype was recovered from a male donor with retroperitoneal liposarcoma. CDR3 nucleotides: TGTGCCAGCAGTCTCCCGACGGGACCCGGTGGAGAGACCCAGTACTTC. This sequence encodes CASSLPTGPGGETQYF.